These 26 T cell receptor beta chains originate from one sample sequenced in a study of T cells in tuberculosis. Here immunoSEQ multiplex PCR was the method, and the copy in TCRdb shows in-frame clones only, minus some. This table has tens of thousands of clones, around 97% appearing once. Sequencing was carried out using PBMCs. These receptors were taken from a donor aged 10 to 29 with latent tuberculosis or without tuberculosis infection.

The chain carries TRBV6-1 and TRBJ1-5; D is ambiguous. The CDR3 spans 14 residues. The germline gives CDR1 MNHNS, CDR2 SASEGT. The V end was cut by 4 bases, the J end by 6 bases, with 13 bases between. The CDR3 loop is CASSGEGFSQPQHF. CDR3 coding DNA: TGTGCCAGCAGTGGAGAGGGCTTCAGTCAGCCCCAGCATTTT.

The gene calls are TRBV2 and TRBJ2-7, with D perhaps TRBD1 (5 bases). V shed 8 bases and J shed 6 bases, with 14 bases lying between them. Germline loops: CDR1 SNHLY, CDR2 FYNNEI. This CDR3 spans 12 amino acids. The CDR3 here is CASGQGKGEQYF. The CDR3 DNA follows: TGTGCCAGCGGTCAGGGCAAGGGCGAGCAGTACTTC.

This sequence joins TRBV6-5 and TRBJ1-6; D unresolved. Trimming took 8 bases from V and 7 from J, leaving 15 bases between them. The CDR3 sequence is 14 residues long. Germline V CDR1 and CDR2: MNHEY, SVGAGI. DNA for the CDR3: TGTGCCAGCTGTGACGGGGTCCGGAATTCACCCCTCCACTTT. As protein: CASCDGVRNSPLHF.

The CDR3 bases are TGTGCCAGCAGCTTTGATCAGGCAGGAACGGCCGAGCAGTACTTC. This gives the protein CASSFDQAGTAEQYF. The chain has TRBV5-8 and TRBJ2-7; no clear D. The CDR3 consists of 15 residues. The V end lost 2 bases, the J end lost 6 bases, and 18 bases lay between the germline ends. Germline CDR1 is SGHTS and CDR2 is YDEGEE.

The CDR3 DNA reads TGTGCCAGCAGCTCGACAGGGCAAGAGACCCAGTACTTC. This sequence encodes CASSSTGQETQYF. The genes are TRBV11-2 and TRBJ2-5, with 7 nucleotides matching TRBD1. J lost 2 bases, V lost 4 bases, and 1 base had no gene match. The germline gives CDR1 SGHAT, CDR2 FQNNGV. This CDR3 comprises 13 residues.

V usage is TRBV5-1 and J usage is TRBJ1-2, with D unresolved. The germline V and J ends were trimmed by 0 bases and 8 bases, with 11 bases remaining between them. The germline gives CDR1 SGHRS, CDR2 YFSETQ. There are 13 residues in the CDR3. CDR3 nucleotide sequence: TGCGCCAGCAGCTTGGCGGGAATGGGGGGCTACACCTTC. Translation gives CASSLAGMGGYTF.

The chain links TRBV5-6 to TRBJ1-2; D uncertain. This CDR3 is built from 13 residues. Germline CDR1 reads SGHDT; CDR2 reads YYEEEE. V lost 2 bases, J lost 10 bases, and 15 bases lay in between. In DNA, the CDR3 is TGTGCCAGCAGCTTCTCCGGACGGGGTGACTACACCTTC. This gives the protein CASSFSGRGDYTF.

The CDR3 is CASSETGLTEAFF. Written as DNA, the CDR3 is TGTGCCAGCAGTGAAACAGGGTTAACTGAAGCTTTCTTT. The rearrangement joins TRBV6-1 to TRBJ1-1, with a possible D match to TRBD1 (6 bases). Germline V gene lookup returns CDR1 MNHNS and CDR2 SASEGT. The CDR3 consists of 13 residues. V was cut by 2 bases and J by 5 bases, with 9 bases left in between.

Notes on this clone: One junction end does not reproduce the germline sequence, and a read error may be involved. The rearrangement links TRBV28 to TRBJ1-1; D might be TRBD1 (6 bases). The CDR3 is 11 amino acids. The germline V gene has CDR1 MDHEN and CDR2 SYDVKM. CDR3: CASSPGTPKLF. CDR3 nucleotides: TGTGCCAGCAGTCCTGGGACACCGAAGCTTTTT.

The CDR3 DNA reads as TGCGCCAGCACCTTGACTGCAACTAATGAAAAACTGTTTTTT. This sequence encodes CASTLTATNEKLFF. The chain recombines TRBV4-1 with TRBJ1-4; D is unresolved. This CDR3 region has 14 residues. Trimming removed 7 bases from V and 0 bases from J, with 9 bases in between. Per the germline V gene, CDR1 is MGHRA and CDR2 is YSYEKL.

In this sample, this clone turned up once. CDR3 amino acids: CASSLQVGRAVDTEAFF. Written as DNA, the CDR3 is TGTGCCAGCAGCCTGCAAGTAGGCAGGGCGGTCGACACTGAAGCTTTCTTT. This chain uses TRBV4-2 with TRBJ1-1, with D possibly matching TRBD1 (5 bases). V was clipped by 4 bases and J by 3 bases, with 21 bases between them. CDR1 and CDR2 from the germline V gene are LGHNA and YNFKEQ. The CDR3 runs 17 residues.

The DNA for the CDR3 is TGTGCCAGCAGCGGTACCCGGCGGACTAATGAAAAACTGTTTTTT. Translating it yields CASSGTRRTNEKLFF. The chain uses TRBV2 and TRBJ1-4, with D uncertain. In germline, CDR1 is SNHLY, CDR2 FYNNEI. This CDR3 region has 15 residues. The V end was cut by 6 bases, the J end by 2 bases, with 13 bases between.

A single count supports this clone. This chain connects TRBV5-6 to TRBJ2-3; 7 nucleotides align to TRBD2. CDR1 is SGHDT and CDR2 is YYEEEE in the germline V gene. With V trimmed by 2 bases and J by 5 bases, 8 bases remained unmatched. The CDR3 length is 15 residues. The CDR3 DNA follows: TGTGCCAGCAGCTTCAGGACACCGGGGGGAGATACGCAGTATTTT. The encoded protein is CASSFRTPGGDTQYF.

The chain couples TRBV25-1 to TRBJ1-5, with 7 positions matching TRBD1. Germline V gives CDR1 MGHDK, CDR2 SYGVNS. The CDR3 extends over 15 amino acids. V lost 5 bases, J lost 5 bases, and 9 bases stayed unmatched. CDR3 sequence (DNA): TGTGCCAGCAGTCCAGGGACAGACCCTCATCAGCCCCAGCATTTT. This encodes CASSPGTDPHQPQHF.

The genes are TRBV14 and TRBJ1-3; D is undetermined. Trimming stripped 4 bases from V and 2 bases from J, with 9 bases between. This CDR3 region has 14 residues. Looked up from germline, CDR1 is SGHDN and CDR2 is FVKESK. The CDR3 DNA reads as TGTGCCAGCAGCCCATACCCAGCTGGAAACACCATATATTTT. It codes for CASSPYPAGNTIYF.

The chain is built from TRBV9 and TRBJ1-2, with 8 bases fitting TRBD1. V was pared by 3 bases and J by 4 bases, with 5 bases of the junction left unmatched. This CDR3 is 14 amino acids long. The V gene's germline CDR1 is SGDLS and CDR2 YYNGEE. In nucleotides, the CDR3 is TGTGCCAGCAGCGGGATGACAGGGGCCTATGGCTACACCTTC. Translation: CASSGMTGAYGYTF.

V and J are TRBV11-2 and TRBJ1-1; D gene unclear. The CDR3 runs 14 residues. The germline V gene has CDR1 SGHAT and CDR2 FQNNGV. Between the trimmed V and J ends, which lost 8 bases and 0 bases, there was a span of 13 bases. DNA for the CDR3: TGTGCCAGCCAGAGGGAGACCATGAACACTGAAGCTTTCTTT. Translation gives CASQRETMNTEAFF.

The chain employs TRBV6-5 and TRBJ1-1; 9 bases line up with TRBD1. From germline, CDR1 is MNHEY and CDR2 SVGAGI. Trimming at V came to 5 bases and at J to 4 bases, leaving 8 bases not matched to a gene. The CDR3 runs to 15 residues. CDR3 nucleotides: TGTGCCAGCAGTAGACAGGGGGGCATGATCACTGAAGCTTTCTTT. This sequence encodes CASSRQGGMITEAFF.

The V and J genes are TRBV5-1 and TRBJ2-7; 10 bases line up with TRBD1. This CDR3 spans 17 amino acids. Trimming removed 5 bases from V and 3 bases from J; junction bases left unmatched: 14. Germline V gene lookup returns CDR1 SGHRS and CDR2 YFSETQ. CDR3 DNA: TGCGCCAGCAGGCCCGTGGGACAGGGGTTACGGGACTACGAGCAGTACTTC. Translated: CASRPVGQGLRDYEQYF. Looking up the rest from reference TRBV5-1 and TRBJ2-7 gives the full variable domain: KAGVTQTPRYLIKTRGQQVTLSCSPISGHRSVSWYQQTPGQGLQFLFEYFSETQRNKGNFPGRFSGRQFSNSRSEMNVSTLELGDSALYLCASRPVGQGLRDYEQYFGPGTRLTVT.

This CDR3 reads CASSIWGREPQHF. CDR3 DNA sequence: TGTGCCAGTAGTATATGGGGGAGGGAGCCCCAGCATTTT. The gene calls are TRBV19 and TRBJ1-5; D perhaps matches TRBD1 (5 bases). This CDR3 has 13 residues. V was trimmed by 2 bases and J by 8 bases, leaving 10 bases between them. Germline CDR1 and CDR2: LNHDA and SQIVND (reference sequence).

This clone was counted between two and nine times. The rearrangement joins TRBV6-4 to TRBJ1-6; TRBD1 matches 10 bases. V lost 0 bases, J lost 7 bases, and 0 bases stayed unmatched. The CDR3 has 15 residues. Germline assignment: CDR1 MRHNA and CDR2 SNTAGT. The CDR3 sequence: CASSDSTGGNSPLHF. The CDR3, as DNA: TGTGCCAGCAGTGACTCGACAGGGGGCAATTCACCCCTCCACTTT.

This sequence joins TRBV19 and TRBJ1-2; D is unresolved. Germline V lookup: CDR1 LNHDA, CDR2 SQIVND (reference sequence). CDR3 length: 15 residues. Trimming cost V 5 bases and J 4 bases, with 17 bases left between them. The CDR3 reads CASSPTTGVSYGYTF. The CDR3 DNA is TGTGCCAGTAGTCCAACAACGGGAGTTAGCTATGGCTACACCTTC.

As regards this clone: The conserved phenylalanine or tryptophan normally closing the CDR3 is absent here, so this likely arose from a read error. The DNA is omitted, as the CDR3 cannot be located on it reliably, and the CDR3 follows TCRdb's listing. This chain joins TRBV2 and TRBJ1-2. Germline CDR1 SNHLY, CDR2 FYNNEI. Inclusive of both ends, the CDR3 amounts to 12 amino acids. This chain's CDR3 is CASSEARVKWEG.

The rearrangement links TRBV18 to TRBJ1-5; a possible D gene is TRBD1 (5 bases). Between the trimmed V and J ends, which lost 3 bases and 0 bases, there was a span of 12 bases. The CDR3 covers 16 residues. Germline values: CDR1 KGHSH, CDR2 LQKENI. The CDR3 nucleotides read TGTGCCAGCTCACCCCTCCGGACATATAGCAATCAGCCCCAGCATTTT. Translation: CASSPLRTYSNQPQHF. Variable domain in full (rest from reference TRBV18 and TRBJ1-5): NAGVMQNPRHLVRRRGQEARLRCSPMKGHSHVYWYRQLPEEGLKFMVYLQKENIIDESGMPKERFSAEFPKEGPSILRIQQVVRGDSAAYFCASSPLRTYSNQPQHFGDGTRLSIL.

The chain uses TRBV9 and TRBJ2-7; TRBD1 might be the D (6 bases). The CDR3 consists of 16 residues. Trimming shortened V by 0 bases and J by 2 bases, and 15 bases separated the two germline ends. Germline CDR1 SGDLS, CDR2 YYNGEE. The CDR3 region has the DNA TGTGCCAGCAGCGTAGGACAGAAGACAGGAACCTACGAGCAGTACTTC. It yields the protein CASSVGQKTGTYEQYF.

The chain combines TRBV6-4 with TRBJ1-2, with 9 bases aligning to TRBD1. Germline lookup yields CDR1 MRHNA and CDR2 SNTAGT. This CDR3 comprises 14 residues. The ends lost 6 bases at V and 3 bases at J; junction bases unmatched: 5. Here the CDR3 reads CASRGDREDYGYTF. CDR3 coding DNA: TGTGCCAGCAGGGGGGACAGGGAGGACTATGGCTACACCTTC.